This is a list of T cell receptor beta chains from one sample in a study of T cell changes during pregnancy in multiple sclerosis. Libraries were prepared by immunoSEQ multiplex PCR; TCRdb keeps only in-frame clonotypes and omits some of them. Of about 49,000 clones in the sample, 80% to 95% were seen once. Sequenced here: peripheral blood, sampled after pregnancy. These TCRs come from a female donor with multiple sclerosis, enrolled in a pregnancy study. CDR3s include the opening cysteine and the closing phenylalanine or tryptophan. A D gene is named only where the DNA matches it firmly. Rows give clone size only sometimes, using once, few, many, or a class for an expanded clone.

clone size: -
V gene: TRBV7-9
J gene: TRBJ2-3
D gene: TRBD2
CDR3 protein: CASSFSGGGPDTQYF
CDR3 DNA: TGTGCCAGCAGCTTTAGCGGGGGGGGCCCAGATACGCAGTATTTT

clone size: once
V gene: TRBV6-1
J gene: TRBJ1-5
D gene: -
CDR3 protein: CASSEAGWQPQHF
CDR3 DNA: TGTGCCAGCAGTGAAGCCGGTTGGCAGCCCCAGCATTTT

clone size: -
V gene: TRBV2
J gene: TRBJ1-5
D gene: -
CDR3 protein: CASSEAGRGAGQPQHF
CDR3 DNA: TGTGCCAGCAGTGAAGCGGGGCGGGGGGCAGGGCAGCCCCAGCATTTT

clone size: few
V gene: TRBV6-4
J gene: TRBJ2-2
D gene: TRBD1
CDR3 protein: CATQKTGQGDTGELFF
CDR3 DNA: TGTGCCACTCAAAAAACGGGACAGGGGGACACCGGGGAGCTGTTTTTT

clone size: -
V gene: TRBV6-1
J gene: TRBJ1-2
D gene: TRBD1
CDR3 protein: CASSDAPDRGLYGYTF
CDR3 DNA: TGTGCCAGCAGTGATGCCCCGGACAGGGGGCTTTATGGCTACACCTTC

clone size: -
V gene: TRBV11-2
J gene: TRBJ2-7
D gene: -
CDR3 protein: CASSFLRIGSLRGEQYF
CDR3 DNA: TGTGCCAGCAGCTTCTTACGGATCGGCAGCCTTCGGGGCGAGCAGTACTTC

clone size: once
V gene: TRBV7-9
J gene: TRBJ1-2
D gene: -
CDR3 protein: CASSPREQDRANYGYTF
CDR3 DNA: TGTGCCAGCAGCCCCCGAGAACAGGACAGAGCTAACTATGGCTACACCTTC

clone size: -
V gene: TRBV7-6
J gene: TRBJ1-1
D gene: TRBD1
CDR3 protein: CASSTNPLGQGLNTEAFF
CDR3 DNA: TGTGCCAGCAGCACCAACCCCCTCGGACAGGGTTTGAACACTGAAGCTTTCTTT

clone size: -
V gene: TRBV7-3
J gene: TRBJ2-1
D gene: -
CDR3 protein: CASSFGGGPLSEQFF
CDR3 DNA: TGTGCCAGCAGCTTTGGGGGGGGGCCCCTCTCTGAGCAGTTCTTC

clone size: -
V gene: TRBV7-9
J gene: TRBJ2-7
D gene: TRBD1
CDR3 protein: CASRTGQFYEQYF
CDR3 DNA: TGTGCCAGCAGAACGGGACAGTTCTACGAGCAGTACTTC

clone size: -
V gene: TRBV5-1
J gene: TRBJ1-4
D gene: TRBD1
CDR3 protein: CASSYPGQADEKLFF
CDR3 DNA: TGCGCCAGCAGCTATCCGGGACAGGCCGATGAAAAACTGTTTTTT

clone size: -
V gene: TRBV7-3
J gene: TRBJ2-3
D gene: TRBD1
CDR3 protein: CASSSDRGLDTDTQYF
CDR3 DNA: TGTGCCAGCAGCTCGGACAGGGGGCTTGACACAGATACGCAGTATTTT

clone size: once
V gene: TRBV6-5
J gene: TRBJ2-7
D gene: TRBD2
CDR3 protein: CASSYSKGLADEQYF
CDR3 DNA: TGTGCCAGCAGTTACTCGAAGGGACTAGCCGACGAGCAGTACTTC

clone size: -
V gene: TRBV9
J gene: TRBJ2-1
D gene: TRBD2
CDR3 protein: CASSVENRQTGGPGNEQFF
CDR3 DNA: TGTGCCAGCAGCGTAGAAAACAGGCAAACGGGGGGGCCTGGGAATGAGCAGTTCTTC

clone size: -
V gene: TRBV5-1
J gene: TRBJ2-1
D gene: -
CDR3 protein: CASSLGNRPIGQVNEQFF
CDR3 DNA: TGCGCCAGCAGCTTGGGGAACAGGCCAATTGGGCAGGTCAATGAGCAGTTCTTC

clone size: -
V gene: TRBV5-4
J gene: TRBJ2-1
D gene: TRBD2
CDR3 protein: CASSLIRLAGRGDEQFF
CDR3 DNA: TGTGCCAGCAGCTTGATTCGACTAGCGGGTAGGGGCGATGAGCAGTTCTTC

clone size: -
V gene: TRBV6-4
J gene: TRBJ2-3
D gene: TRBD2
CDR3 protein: CASSASGGSTDTQYF
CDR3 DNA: TGTGCCAGCAGTGCCAGCGGGGGAAGCACAGATACGCAGTATTTT

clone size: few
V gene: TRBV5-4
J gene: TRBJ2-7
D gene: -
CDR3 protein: CASSLPGDSLTYEQYF
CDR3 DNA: TGTGCCAGCAGCTTGCCGGGGGACAGCCTCACCTACGAGCAGTACTTC

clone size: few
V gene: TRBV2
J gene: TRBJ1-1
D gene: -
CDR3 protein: CASEGTSTEAFF
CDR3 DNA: TGTGCCAGTGAGGGTACAAGTACTGAAGCTTTCTTT

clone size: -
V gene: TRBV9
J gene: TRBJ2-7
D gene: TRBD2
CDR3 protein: CASSPGGSGGRTYYEQYF
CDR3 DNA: TGTGCCAGCAGCCCAGGCGGTAGCGGGGGACGGACATACTACGAGCAGTACTTC

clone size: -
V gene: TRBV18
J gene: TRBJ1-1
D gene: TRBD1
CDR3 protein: CASSPLTGDTEAFF
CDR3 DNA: TGTGCCAGCTCACCGCTTACAGGGGACACTGAAGCTTTCTTT

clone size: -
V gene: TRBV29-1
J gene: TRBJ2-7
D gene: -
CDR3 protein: CSVEGFPGTEQYF
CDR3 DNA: TGCAGCGTTGAAGGGTTTCCGGGAACCGAGCAGTACTTC

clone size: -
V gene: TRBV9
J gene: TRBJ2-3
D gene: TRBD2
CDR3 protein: CASSATSVSTDTQYF
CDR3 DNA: TGTGCCAGCAGCGCAACTAGCGTAAGCACAGATACGCAGTATTTT

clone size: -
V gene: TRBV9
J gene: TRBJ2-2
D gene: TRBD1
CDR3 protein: CASSVGQGRTGELFF
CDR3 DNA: TGTGCCAGCAGCGTCGGACAGGGGAGGACCGGGGAGCTGTTTTTT

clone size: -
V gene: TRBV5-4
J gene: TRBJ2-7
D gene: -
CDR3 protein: CASSLTQGGFYEQYF
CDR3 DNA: TGTGCCAGCAGCTTGACGCAGGGAGGTTTCTACGAGCAGTACTTC

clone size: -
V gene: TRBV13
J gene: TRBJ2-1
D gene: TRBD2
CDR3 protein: CASSLSGGGGFYNEQFF
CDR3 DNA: TGTGCCAGCAGCTTATCGGGAGGGGGGGGATTTTACAATGAGCAGTTCTTC

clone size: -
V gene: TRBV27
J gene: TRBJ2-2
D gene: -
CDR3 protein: CASSLRAALLNTGELFF
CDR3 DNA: TGTGCCAGCAGTTTGCGAGCCGCCCTTTTGAACACCGGGGAGCTGTTTTTT

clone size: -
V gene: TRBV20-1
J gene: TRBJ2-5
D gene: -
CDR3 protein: CSEKGGETQYF
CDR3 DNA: TGCAGTGAAAAAGGGGGAGAGACCCAGTACTTC

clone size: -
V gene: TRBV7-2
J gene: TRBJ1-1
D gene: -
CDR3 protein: CASSLDSGSTEAFF
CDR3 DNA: TGTGCCAGCAGCTTAGACTCGGGGTCCACTGAAGCTTTCTTT

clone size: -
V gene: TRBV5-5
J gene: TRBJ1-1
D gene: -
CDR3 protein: CASSGIGGGGTEAFF
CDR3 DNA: TGTGCCAGCAGCGGGATCGGTGGGGGGGGCACTGAAGCTTTCTTT

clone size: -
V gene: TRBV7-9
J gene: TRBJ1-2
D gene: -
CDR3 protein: CASSPEGPVYGYTF
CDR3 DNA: TGTGCCAGCAGCCCAGAGGGTCCCGTCTATGGCTACACCTTC

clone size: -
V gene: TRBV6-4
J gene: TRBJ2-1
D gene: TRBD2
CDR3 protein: CASSIETSGGLGEQFF
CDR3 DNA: TGTGCCAGCAGTATCGAAACTAGCGGGGGGTTGGGTGAGCAGTTCTTC

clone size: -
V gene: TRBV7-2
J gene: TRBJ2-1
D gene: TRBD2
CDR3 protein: CASSPWTSGENNEQFF
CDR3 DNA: TGTGCCAGCAGCCCTTGGACTAGCGGGGAGAACAATGAGCAGTTCTTC

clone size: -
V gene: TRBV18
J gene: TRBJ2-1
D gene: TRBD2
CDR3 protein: CASSPQSGGGNEQFF
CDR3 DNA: TGTGCCAGCTCACCGCAGAGCGGGGGGGGCAATGAGCAGTTCTTC

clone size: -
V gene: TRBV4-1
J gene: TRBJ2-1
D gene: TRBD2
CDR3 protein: CASSPGTSGGAGENEQFF
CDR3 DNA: TGCGCCAGCAGCCCCGGGACTAGCGGGGGGGCTGGGGAAAATGAGCAGTTCTTC

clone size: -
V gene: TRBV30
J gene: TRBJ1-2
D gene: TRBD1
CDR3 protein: CAWTTGAGGYTF
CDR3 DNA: TGTGCCTGGACCACAGGGGCCGGGGGCTACACCTTC

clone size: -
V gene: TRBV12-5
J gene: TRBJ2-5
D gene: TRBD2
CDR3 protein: CASGSPVGGLDAPQETQYF
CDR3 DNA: TGTGCTAGTGGTTCTCCTGTGGGGGGACTAGATGCACCACAAGAGACCCAGTACTTC

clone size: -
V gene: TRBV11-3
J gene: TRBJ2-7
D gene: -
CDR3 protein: CASSPRRDSYEQYF
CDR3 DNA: TGTGCCAGCAGCCCCCGTCGGGACTCCTACGAGCAGTACTTC

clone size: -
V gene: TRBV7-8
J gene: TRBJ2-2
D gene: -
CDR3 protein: CASSFGVSTGELFF
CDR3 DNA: TGTGCCAGCAGCTTCGGGGTGAGCACCGGGGAGCTGTTTTTT

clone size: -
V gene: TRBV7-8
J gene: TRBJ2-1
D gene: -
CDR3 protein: CASRKKQGREQFF
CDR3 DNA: TGTGCCAGCAGGAAAAAACAGGGGAGGGAGCAGTTCTTC

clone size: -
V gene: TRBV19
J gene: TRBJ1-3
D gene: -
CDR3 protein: CASSIFSGSLSGNTIYF
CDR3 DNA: TGTGCCAGTAGTATATTCTCAGGGTCCCTCTCTGGAAACACCATATATTTT

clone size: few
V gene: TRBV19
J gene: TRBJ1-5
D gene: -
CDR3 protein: CASSIAGSNQPQHF
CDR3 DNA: TGTGCCAGTAGTATTGCGGGGAGCAATCAGCCCCAGCATTTT

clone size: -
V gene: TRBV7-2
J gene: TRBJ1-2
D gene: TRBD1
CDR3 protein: CASSLQGQALYGYTF
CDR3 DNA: TGTGCCAGCAGCTTGCAGGGACAGGCCCTCTATGGCTACACCTTC

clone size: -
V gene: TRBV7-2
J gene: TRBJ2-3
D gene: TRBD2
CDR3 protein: CASSLVASGGRTHTDTQYF
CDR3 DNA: TGTGCCAGCAGCTTAGTGGCTAGCGGGGGCCGAACCCACACAGATACGCAGTATTTT

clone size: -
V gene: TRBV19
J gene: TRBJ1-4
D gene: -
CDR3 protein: CASSISRGEKLFF
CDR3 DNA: TGTGCCAGTAGTATATCGCGGGGTGAAAAACTGTTTTTT

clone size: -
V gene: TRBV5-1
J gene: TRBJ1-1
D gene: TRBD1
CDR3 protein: CASSLGQGAENTEAFF
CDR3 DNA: TGCGCCAGCAGCTTGGGCCAGGGGGCCGAGAACACTGAAGCTTTCTTT

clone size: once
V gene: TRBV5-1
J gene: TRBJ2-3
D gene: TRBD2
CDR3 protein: CASRDGLAGPTDTQYF
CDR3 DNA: TGCGCCAGCAGGGACGGTCTAGCGGGACCAACAGATACGCAGTATTTT

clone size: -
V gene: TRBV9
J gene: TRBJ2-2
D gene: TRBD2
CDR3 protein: CASSVLAGDDTGELFF
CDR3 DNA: TGTGCCAGCAGCGTTTTAGCGGGGGACGACACCGGGGAGCTGTTTTTT

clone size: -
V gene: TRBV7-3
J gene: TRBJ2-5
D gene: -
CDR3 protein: CASSRYQGYQETQYF
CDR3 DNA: TGTGCCAGCAGCAGATATCAGGGCTACCAAGAGACCCAGTACTTC

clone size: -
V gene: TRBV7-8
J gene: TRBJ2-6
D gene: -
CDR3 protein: CVTVGFGANVLTF
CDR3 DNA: TGTGTCACCGTCGGGTTTGGGGCCAACGTCCTGACTTTC

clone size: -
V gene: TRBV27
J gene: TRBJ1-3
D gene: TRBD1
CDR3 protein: CASRTDRVTTNTIYF
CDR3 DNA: TGTGCCAGCAGGACGGACAGGGTTACGACTAACACCATATATTTT

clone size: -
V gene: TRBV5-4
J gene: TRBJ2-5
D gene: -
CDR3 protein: CASSLALSLETQYF
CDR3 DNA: TGTGCCAGCAGCTTGGCCCTGTCGTTGGAGACCCAGTACTTC

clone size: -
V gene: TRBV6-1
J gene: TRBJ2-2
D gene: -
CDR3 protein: CASTRWGELFF
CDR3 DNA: TGTGCCAGTACCAGGTGGGGGGAGCTGTTTTTT

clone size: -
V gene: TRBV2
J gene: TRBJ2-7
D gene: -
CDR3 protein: CASSEARQIYEQYF
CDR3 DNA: TGTGCCAGCAGTGAAGCAAGACAGATTTACGAGCAGTACTTC

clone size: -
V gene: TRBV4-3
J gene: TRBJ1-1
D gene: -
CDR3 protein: CASSQGGAGTEAFF
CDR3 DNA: TGCGCCAGCAGCCAAGGGGGCGCAGGGACTGAAGCTTTCTTT

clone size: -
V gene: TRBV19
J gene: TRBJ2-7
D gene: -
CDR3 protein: CASSIARTSYEQYF
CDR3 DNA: TGTGCCAGTAGTATAGCACGGACTTCCTACGAGCAGTACTTC